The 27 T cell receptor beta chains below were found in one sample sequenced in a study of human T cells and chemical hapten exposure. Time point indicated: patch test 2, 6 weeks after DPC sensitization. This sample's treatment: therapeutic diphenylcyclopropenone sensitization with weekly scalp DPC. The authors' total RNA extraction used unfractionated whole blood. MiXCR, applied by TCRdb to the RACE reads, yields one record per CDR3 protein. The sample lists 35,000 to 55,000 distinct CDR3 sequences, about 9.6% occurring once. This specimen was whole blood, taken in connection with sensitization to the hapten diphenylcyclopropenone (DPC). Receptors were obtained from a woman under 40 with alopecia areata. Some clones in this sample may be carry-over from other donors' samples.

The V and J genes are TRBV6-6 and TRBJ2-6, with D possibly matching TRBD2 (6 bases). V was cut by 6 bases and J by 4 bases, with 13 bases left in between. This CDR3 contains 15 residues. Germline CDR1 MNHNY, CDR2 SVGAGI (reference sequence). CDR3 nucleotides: TGTGCCAGCAGCTCGGTCGGGAGAGGGGCCAACGTCCTGACTTTC. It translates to CASSSVGRGANVLTF.

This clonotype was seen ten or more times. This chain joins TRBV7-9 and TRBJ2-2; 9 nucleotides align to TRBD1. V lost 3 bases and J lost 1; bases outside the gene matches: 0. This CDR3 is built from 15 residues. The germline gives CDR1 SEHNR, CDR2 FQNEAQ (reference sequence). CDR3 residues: CASSLGQGNTGELFF. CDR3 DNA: TGTGCCAGCAGCTTGGGACAGGGGAACACCGGGGAGCTGTTTTTT. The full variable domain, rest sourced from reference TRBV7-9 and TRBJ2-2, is DTGVSQNPRHKITKRGQNVTFRCDPISEHNRLYWYRQTLGQGPEFLTYFQNEAQLEKSRLLSDRFSAERPKGSFSTLEIQRTEQGDSAMYLCASSLGQGNTGELFFGEGSRLTVL.

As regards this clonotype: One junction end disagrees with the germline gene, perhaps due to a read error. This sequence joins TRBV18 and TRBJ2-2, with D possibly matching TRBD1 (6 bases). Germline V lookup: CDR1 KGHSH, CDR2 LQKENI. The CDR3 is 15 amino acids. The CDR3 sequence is CASSPKGGDTGDLFF. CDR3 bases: TGTGCCAGCTCACCGAAGGGTGGGGACACCGGGGACCTGTTTTTT.

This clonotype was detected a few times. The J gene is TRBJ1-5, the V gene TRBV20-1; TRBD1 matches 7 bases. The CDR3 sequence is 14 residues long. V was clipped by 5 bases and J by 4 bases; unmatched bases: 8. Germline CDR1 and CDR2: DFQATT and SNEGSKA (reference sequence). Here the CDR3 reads CSAWKGQLNQPQHF. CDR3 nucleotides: TGCAGTGCTTGGAAGGGACAGTTAAATCAGCCCCAGCATTTT.

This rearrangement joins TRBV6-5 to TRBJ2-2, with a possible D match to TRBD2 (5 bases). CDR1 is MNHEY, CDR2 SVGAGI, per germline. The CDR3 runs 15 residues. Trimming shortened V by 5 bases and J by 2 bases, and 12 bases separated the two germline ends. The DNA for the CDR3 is TGTGCCAGCAGTCGAGGAGGACTCAACACCGGGGAGCTGTTTTTT. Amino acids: CASSRGGLNTGELFF.

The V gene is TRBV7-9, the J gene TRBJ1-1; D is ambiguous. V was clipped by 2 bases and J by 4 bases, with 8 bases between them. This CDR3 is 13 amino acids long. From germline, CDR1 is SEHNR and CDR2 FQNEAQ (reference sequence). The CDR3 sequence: CASSLSRSTEAFF. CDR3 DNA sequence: TGTGCCAGCAGCTTAAGCAGATCCACTGAAGCTTTCTTT.

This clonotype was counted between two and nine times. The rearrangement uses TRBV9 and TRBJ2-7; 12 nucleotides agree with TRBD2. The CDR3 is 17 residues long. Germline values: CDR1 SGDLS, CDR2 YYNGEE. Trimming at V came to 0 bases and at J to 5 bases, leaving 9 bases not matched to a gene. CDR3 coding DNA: TGTGCCAGCAGCGTAGATTCTAGCGGGGGGGCTATCGACGAGCAGTACTTC. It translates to CASSVDSSGGAIDEQYF. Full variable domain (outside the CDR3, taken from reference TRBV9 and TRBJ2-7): DSGVTQTPKHLITATGQRVTLRCSPRSGDLSVYWYQQSLDQGLQFLIQYYNGEERAKGNILERFSAQQFPDLHSELNLSSLELGDSALYFCASSVDSSGGAIDEQYFGPGTRLTVT.

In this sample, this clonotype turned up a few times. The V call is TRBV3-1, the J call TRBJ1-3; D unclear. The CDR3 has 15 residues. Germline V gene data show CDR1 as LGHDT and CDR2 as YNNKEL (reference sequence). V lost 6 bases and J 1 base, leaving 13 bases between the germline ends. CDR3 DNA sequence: TGTGCCAGCAGTCACAAGCGGGGATCTGGAAACACCATATATTTT. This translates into CASSHKRGSGNTIYF.

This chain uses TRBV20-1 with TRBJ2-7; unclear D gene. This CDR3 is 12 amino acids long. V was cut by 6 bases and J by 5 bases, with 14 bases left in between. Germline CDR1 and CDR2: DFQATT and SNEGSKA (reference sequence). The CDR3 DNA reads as TGCAGTGCGAGACCCCGGGTCCACGAGCAGTACTTC. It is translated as CSARPRVHEQYF.

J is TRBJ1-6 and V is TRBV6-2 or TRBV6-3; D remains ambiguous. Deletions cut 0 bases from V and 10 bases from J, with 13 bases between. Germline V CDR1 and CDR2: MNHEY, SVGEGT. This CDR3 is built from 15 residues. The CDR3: CASSYSGQDGSPLHF. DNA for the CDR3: TGTGCCAGCAGTTACTCGGGTCAGGATGGCTCACCCCTCCACTTT.

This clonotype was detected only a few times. In nucleotides, the CDR3 is TGTGCCAGCAGCTCTCACAGGGGAGGCCATAGCACAGATACGCAGTATTTT. It yields the protein CASSSHRGGHSTDTQYF. This chain links TRBV7-8 with TRBJ2-3, with D possibly TRBD1 on 7 matching bases. The V end was cut by 4 bases, the J end by 0 bases, with 17 bases between. Germline V gives CDR1 SGHVS, CDR2 FQNEAQ. This CDR3 contains 17 residues. Drawing the rest from reference TRBV7-8 and TRBJ2-3, the complete variable domain is GAGVSQSPRYKVAKRGQDVALRCDPISGHVSLFWYQQALGQGPEFLTYFQNEAQLDKSGLPSDRFFAERPEGSVSTLKIQRTQQEDSAVYLCASSSHRGGHSTDTQYFGPGTRLTVL.

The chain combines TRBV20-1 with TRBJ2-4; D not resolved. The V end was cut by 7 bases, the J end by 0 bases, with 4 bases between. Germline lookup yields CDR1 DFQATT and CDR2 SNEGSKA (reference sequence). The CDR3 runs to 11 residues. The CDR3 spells CSVRAKNIQYF. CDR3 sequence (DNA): TGCAGTGTAAGAGCCAAAAACATTCAGTACTTC.

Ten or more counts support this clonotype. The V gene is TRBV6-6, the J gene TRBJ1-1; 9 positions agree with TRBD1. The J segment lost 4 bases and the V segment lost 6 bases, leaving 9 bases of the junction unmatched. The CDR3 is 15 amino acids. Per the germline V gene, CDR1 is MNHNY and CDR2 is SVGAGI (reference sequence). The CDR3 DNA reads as TGTGCCAGCAGCCGGGACAGGGTCGATACCACTGAAGCTTTCTTT. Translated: CASSRDRVDTTEAFF.

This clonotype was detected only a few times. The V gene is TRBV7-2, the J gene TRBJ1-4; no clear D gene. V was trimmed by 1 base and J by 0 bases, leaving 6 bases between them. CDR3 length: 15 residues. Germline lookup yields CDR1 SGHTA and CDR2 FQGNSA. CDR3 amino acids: CASSLGSTTNEKLFF. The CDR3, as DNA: TGTGCCAGCAGCTTAGGATCCACAACTAATGAAAAACTGTTTTTT. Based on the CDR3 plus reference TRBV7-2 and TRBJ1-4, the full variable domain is GAGVSQSPSNKVTEKGKDVELRCDPISGHTALYWYRQSLGQGLEFLIYFQGNSAPDKSGLPSDRFSAERTGGSVSTLTIQRTQQEDSAVYLCASSLGSTTNEKLFFGSGTQLSVL.

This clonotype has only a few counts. The CDR3 bases are TGTGCCAGCAGCTCCACAGGGGTGGGGGAGACCCAGTACTTC. It specifies CASSSTGVGETQYF. J is TRBJ2-5 and V is TRBV3-1; 7 bases are a match to TRBD1. The CDR3 consists of 14 residues. Trimming at V came to 5 bases and at J to 5 bases, leaving 8 bases not matched to a gene. Germline V CDR1 and CDR2: LGHDT, YNNKEL (reference sequence).

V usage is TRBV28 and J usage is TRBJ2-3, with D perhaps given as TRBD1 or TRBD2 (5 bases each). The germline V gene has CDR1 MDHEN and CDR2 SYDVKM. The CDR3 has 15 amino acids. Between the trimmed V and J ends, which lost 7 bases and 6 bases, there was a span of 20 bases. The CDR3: CASTAGTSRWDTQYF. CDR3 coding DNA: TGTGCCAGCACCGCAGGGACCTCTCGGTGGGATACGCAGTATTTT.

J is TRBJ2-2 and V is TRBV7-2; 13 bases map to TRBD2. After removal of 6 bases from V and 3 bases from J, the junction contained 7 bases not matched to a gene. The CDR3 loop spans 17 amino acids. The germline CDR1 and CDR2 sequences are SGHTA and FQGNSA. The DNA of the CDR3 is TGTGCCAGCAGGCGGACTAGCGGGGGCCCGGACACCGGGGAGCTGTTTTTT. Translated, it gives CASRRTSGGPDTGELFF.

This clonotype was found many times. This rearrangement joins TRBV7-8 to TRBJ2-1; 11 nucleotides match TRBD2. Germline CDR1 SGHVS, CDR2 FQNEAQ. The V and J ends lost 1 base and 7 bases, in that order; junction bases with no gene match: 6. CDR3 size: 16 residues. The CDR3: CASSLVIAGGQNEQFF. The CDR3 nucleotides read TGTGCCAGCAGCTTAGTGATAGCGGGGGGGCAAAATGAGCAGTTCTTC. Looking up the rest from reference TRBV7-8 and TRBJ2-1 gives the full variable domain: GAGVSQSPRYKVAKRGQDVALRCDPISGHVSLFWYQQALGQGPEFLTYFQNEAQLDKSGLPSDRFFAERPEGSVSTLKIQRTQQEDSAVYLCASSLVIAGGQNEQFFGPGTRLTVL.

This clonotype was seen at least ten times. In DNA form, the CDR3 reads TGCGCCAGCAGCCCCGGGACAGCCCTGCAAGAGACCCAGTACTTC. It codes for CASSPGTALQETQYF. The rearrangement links TRBV5-1 to TRBJ2-5; 7 nucleotides agree with TRBD1. Germline lookup yields CDR1 SGHRS and CDR2 YFSETQ. With 4 bases clipped from V and 2 bases from J, the junction kept 8 bases outside the gene matches. The CDR3 consists of 15 residues.

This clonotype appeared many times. In nucleotides, the CDR3 is TGTGCCAGCAGTTACTCGTATCTAACAATGAACACTGAAGCTTTCTTT. It yields the protein CASSYSYLTMNTEAFF. The rearrangement uses TRBV6-5 and TRBJ1-1; D gene unclear. The CDR3 runs to 16 residues. Between the trimmed V and J ends, which lost 0 bases and 0 bases, there was a span of 11 bases. Germline V gene data show CDR1 as MNHEY and CDR2 as SVGAGI.

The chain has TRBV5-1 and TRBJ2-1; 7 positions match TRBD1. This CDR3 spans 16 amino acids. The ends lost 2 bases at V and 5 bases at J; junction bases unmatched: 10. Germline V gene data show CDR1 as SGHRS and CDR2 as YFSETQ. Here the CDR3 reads CASSFYRGKSHNEQFF. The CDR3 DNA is TGCGCCAGCAGCTTTTACAGGGGAAAGAGCCACAATGAGCAGTTCTTC. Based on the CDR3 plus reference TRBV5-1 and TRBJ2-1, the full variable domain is KAGVTQTPRYLIKTRGQQVTLSCSPISGHRSVSWYQQTPGQGLQFLFEYFSETQRNKGNFPGRFSGRQFSNSRSEMNVSTLELGDSALYLCASSFYRGKSHNEQFFGPGTRLTVL.

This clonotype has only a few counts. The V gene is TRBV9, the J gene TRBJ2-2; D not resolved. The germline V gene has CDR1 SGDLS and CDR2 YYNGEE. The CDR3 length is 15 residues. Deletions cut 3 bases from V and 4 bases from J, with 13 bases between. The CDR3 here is CASSEATGATGELFF. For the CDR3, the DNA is TGTGCCAGCAGCGAGGCGACTGGTGCCACCGGGGAGCTGTTTTTT. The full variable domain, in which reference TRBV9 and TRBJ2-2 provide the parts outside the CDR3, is DSGVTQTPKHLITATGQRVTLRCSPRSGDLSVYWYQQSLDQGLQFLIQYYNGEERAKGNILERFSAQQFPDLHSELNLSSLELGDSALYFCASSEATGATGELFFGEGSRLTVL.

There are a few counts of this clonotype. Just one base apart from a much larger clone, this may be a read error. CDR3 coding DNA: TGTGCCAGCAGCCAAGACTCCTACGAGCAGTACTTC. This gives the protein CASSQDSYEQYF. This chain joins TRBV3-1 and TRBJ2-7; no clear D gene. Germline V gene sequence: CDR1 LGHDT, CDR2 YNNKEL (reference sequence). The CDR3 length is 12 residues. The V gene lost 0 bases and the J gene lost 0 bases, with 0 bases spanning the gap.

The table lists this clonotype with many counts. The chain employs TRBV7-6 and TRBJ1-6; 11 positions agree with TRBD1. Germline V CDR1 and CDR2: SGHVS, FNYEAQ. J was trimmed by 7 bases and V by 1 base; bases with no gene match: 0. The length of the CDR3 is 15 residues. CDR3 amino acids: CASSLGDRGNSPLHF. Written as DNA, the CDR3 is TGTGCCAGCAGCTTAGGGGACAGGGGGAATTCACCCCTCCACTTT.

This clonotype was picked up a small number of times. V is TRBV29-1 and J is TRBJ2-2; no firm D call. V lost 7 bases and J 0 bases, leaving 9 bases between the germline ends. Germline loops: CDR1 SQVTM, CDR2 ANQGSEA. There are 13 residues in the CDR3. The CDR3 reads CSGGTANTGELFF. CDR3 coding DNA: TGCAGCGGAGGAACGGCGAACACCGGGGAGCTGTTTTTT.

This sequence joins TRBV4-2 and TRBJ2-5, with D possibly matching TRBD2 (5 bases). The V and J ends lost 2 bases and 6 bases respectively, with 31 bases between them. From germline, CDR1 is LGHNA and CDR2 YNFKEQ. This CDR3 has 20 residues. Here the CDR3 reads CASSQTFEAGGGSAQKTQYF. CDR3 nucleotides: TGTGCCAGCAGCCAAACCTTTGAAGCCGGAGGCGGGTCTGCCCAGAAGACCCAGTACTTC.

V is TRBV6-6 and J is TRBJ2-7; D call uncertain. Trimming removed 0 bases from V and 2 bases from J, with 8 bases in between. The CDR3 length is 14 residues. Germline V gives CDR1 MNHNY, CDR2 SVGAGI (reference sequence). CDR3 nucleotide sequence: TGTGCCAGCAGTTACTCGCCGACGACCTACGAGCAGTACTTC. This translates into CASSYSPTTYEQYF.